Listed here are 22 T cell receptor beta chains from one sample, sequenced in a study of T cell repertoires in cytomegalovirus infection (dated by TCRdb to the late 2010s). No antigen is known for these receptors. For sequencing, an Illumina HiSeq 1500 was employed. TCRdb handled the public reads itself, with Q25 trimming in fastp and clone calling in MiXCR, and kept productive beta chains. Every entry covers one CDR3 protein and lists the most common genes and DNA from its rows. Recorded for this sample are roughly 80,000 distinct CDR3 sequences; 20% to 30% of them occurred a single time. Roughly 50% of the sample is held by the ten biggest clonotypes. Interpreted using the paper, the treatment or condition label stands for: in vitro stimulation with specific CMV peptide epitopes to enrich CMV-specific T cells. This sample comprised CD8+ T cells from cultured PBMCs, obtained from culture after CMV antigen stimulation. All receptors derive from a human donor in good health (CMV status not recorded). Some clones in this sample may be carry-over from other donors' samples.

This clonotype occurred a few times. V gene TRBV6-2 or TRBV6-3 combines with J gene TRBJ2-3; TRBD1 might be the D (6 bases). V dropped 6 bases and J dropped 8 bases, with 15 bases sitting between them. Germline V gene data show CDR1 as MNHEY and CDR2 as SVGEGT. The CDR3 runs to 13 residues. CDR3: CASSNGPQGTQYF. The CDR3 bases are TGTGCCAGCAGCAACGGGCCACAGGGTACGCAGTATTTT.

The table lists this clonotype with a few counts. The V call is TRBV24-1, the J call TRBJ1-2; D remains ambiguous. This CDR3 region has 16 residues. Per the germline V gene, CDR1 is KGHDR and CDR2 is SFDVKD. V lost 3 bases, J lost 7 bases, and 20 bases lay in between. CDR3 protein: CATSDPQVSAKGGYTF. CDR3 sequence (DNA): TGTGCCACCAGTGATCCGCAGGTGTCGGCGAAAGGTGGCTACACCTTC.

The rearrangement joins TRBV28 to TRBJ2-3; 7 positions agree with TRBD1. Germline values: CDR1 MDHEN, CDR2 SYDVKM. The CDR3 extends over 17 amino acids. V shed 4 bases, J shed 3 bases, and the junction held 13 bases outside the gene matches. The CDR3 protein is CASSYPDRANWTDTQYF. The CDR3 DNA reads TGTGCCAGCAGTTATCCTGACAGGGCAAATTGGACAGATACGCAGTATTTT.

This clonotype showed up many times. The genes are TRBV3-1 and TRBJ1-6; D gene uncertain. The V gene lost 1 base and the J gene lost 5 bases, with 6 bases spanning the gap. In germline, CDR1 is LGHDT, CDR2 YNNKEL (reference sequence). The CDR3 contains 14 residues. Here the CDR3 reads CASSQGDNNSPLHF. CDR3 nucleotides: TGTGCCAGCAGCCAAGGGGATAATAATTCACCCCTCCACTTT. Variable domain in full (rest from reference TRBV3-1 and TRBJ1-6): DTAVSQTPKYLVTQMGNDKSIKCEQNLGHDTMYWYKQDSKKFLKIMFSYNNKELIINETVPNRFSPKSPDKAHLNLHINSLELGDSAVYFCASSQGDNNSPLHFGNGTRLTVT.

In this sample, this clonotype turned up a few times. J is TRBJ2-7 and V is TRBV19, with a tentative D call TRBD2 (5 bases). CDR1 is LNHDA, CDR2 SQIVND, per germline (reference sequence). The CDR3 sequence is 15 residues long. The V gene lost 0 bases and the J gene lost 6 bases, with 15 bases spanning the gap. The CDR3 DNA reads as TGTGCCAGTAGTATAGACCATGGAGGCGAAGGCGAGCAGTACTTC. Translating it yields CASSIDHGGEGEQYF.

V and J are TRBV28 and TRBJ2-7, with D tentatively TRBD1 (6 bases). V was clipped by 4 bases and J by 6 bases, with 22 bases between them. Germline CDR1 reads MDHEN; CDR2 reads SYDVKM. There are 16 residues in the CDR3. The CDR3 protein is CASSSPLGTKAGEQYF. The DNA of the CDR3 is TGTGCCAGCAGTTCACCCCTCGGGACAAAAGCCGGCGAGCAGTACTTC.

The chain employs TRBV4-3 and TRBJ2-1, with 12 bases lining up with TRBD2. Germline CDR1 is LGHNA and CDR2 is YSLEER. This CDR3 contains 17 residues. V was pared by 8 bases and J by 7 bases, with 15 bases of the junction left unmatched. CDR3 residues: CASATTSGSLGPNEQFF. CDR3 sequence (DNA): TGCGCCAGCGCAACGACTAGCGGGAGCCTTGGGCCAAATGAGCAGTTCTTC.

This clonotype was counted ten times or more. J is TRBJ2-7 and V is TRBV7-6; maybe TRBD2 (6 bases). V lost 0 bases to trimming and J lost 7 bases, with 19 bases between them. The CDR3 consists of 16 residues. From germline, CDR1 is SGHVS and CDR2 FNYEAQ. The CDR3 DNA follows: TGTGCCAGCAGCTTAGCGGGGGGAGACTGGTCTGGGGAGCAGTACTTC. As protein: CASSLAGGDWSGEQYF.

This clonotype showed up many times. This chain joins TRBV28 and TRBJ2-2, with a possible D match to TRBD2 (5 bases). Trimming shortened V by 5 bases and J by 1 base, and 5 bases separated the two germline ends. Germline assignment: CDR1 MDHEN and CDR2 SYDVKM. This CDR3 has 13 residues. In DNA form, the CDR3 reads TGTGCCAGCAGTCGGGAGAACACCGGGGAGCTGTTTTTT. Residues: CASSRENTGELFF.

The chain combines TRBV20-1 with TRBJ2-1; 10 positions agree with TRBD2. Germline V CDR1 and CDR2: DFQATT, SNEGSKA (reference sequence). The CDR3 has 15 residues. Losses at the gene ends were 4 bases for V and 6 bases for J; bases not matched to a gene: 9. CDR3 sequence (DNA): TGCAGTGCTACCGGGGGGACTAGCGCTGGCAATGAGCAGTTCTTC. Amino acid sequence: CSATGGTSAGNEQFF.

This clonotype came up many times. The chain joins TRBV7-2 to TRBJ2-1; D uncertain. The ends were cut back, 5 bases at V and 8 bases at J, with 13 bases in the middle. This CDR3 comprises 13 residues. CDR1 SGHTA and CDR2 FQGNSA come from the germline V gene. The CDR3 here is CASSPDTGYEQFF. Here the CDR3 DNA reads TGTGCCAGCAGCCCCGATACGGGCTATGAGCAGTTCTTC.

The V gene is TRBV28, the J gene TRBJ1-2; no reliable D call. The germline V gene has CDR1 MDHEN and CDR2 SYDVKM. CDR3 length: 13 residues. CDR3 sequence (DNA): TGTGTCAGTCTAACGGGGAGGAACTATGGCTACACCTTC. Translated, it gives CVSLTGRNYGYTF.

This chain links TRBV7-3 with TRBJ1-2, with D possibly TRBD1 on 6 matching bases. Germline CDR1 and CDR2: SGHTA and FQGTGA. The CDR3 loop spans 15 amino acids. Trimming removed 8 bases from V and 4 bases from J, with 20 bases in between. The CDR3 sequence: CASLDVGGRLYGYTF. The CDR3 DNA sequence: TGTGCCAGCTTAGACGTTGGGGGGCGCCTCTATGGCTACACCTTC.

The chain combines TRBV15 with TRBJ1-5, with a weak D call TRBD1 (5 bases). Trimming stripped 3 bases from V and 4 bases from J, with 13 bases between. CDR1 LNHNV and CDR2 YYDKDF come from the germline V gene (reference sequence). CDR3 length equals 15 residues. CDR3 amino acids: CATSSDRGVNQPQHF. The DNA for the CDR3 is TGTGCCACCAGCAGTGATAGGGGCGTGAATCAGCCCCAGCATTTT.

This clonotype has ten or more counts. This chain links TRBV7-2 with TRBJ2-5; 10 positions match TRBD2. V lost 4 bases, J lost 3 bases, and 2 bases stayed unmatched. CDR1 is SGHTA, CDR2 FQGNSA, per germline. The CDR3 runs 14 residues. Here the CDR3 DNA reads TGTGCCAGCAGCTATGGACTAGCGGAAGAGACCCAGTACTTC. It is translated as CASSYGLAEETQYF.

The rearrangement uses TRBV19 and TRBJ1-6, with D perhaps matching TRBD1 (5 bases). Per the germline V gene, CDR1 is LNHDA and CDR2 is SQIVND (reference sequence). The CDR3 sequence is 14 residues long. Trimming took off 1 base at V and 7 bases at J, with 8 bases between the two ends. The CDR3 loop is CASSIARENSPLHF. CDR3 coding DNA: TGTGCCAGTAGTATAGCCAGGGAAAATTCACCCCTCCACTTT.

This clonotype was observed a few times. This chain uses TRBV20-1 with TRBJ2-3; D might be TRBD1 or TRBD2, each matching 6 bases. Germline CDR1 and CDR2: DFQATT and SNEGSKA (reference sequence). The CDR3 totals 15 residues. The germline V and J ends were trimmed by 3 bases and 0 bases, with 13 bases remaining between them. The CDR3 spells CSARFRGVSTDTQYF. The CDR3 DNA reads TGCAGTGCTAGGTTTAGGGGGGTCAGCACAGATACGCAGTATTTT.

The chain employs TRBV6-1 and TRBJ1-2; D is possibly TRBD1 (5 bases). The CDR3 length is 16 residues. Trimming stripped 3 bases from V and 0 bases from J, with 14 bases between. Germline CDR1 is MNHNS and CDR2 is SASEGT. As DNA, the CDR3 is TGTGCCAGCAGTGAGACAGCCGCTTCCTCTAACTATGGCTACACCTTC. This codes for CASSETAASSNYGYTF.

This clonotype turned up a few times. The chain has TRBV4-1 and TRBJ2-7; D gene unclear. The CDR3 contains 13 residues. Germline V lookup: CDR1 MGHRA, CDR2 YSYEKL. Trimming stripped 2 bases from V and 3 bases from J, with 8 bases between. CDR3 nucleotides: TGCGCCAGCAGCCAACAGGAGTTCTACGAGCAGTACTTC. Its translation is CASSQQEFYEQYF.

The chain carries TRBV2 and TRBJ2-3; 13 bases match TRBD2. From germline, CDR1 is SNHLY and CDR2 FYNNEI. The CDR3 consists of 17 residues. V was pared by 4 bases and J by 7 bases, with 11 bases of the junction left unmatched. This CDR3 reads CASSGFRTSGSRNTQYF. CDR3 coding DNA: TGTGCCAGCAGTGGTTTTCGGACTAGCGGGAGTAGGAATACGCAGTATTTT.

This clonotype occurred a few times. This sequence joins TRBV4-3 and TRBJ1-1; D is perhaps TRBD1 (6 bases). Germline V lookup: CDR1 LGHNA, CDR2 YSLEER. The CDR3 totals 14 residues. V dropped 2 bases and J dropped 4 bases, with 11 bases sitting between them. The CDR3 DNA follows: TGCGCCAGCAGCCAAACCCGGGGGCTCACTGAAGCTTTCTTT. Protein: CASSQTRGLTEAFF.

This clonotype was observed a few times. V usage is TRBV20-1 and J usage is TRBJ2-1, with D possibly TRBD2 on 5 matching bases. Trimming took off 1 base at V and 0 bases at J, with 10 bases between the two ends. Germline values: CDR1 DFQATT, CDR2 SNEGSKA (reference sequence). The CDR3 has 15 amino acids. The CDR3 protein is CSARVLGSSYNEQFF. CDR3 in DNA: TGCAGTGCTAGAGTCCTAGGGAGCTCCTACAATGAGCAGTTCTTC.